These 14 T cell receptor beta chains originate from one sample sequenced in a study of T cell repertoires in cytomegalovirus infection. These receptors' targets are unknown. In TCRdb, the reads were re-called with MiXCR into one record per CDR3 protein. The sample consists of some 480,000 distinct CDR3 sequences, roughly a third of them appearing once. The material sequenced was cultured PBMCs, taken from culture after CMV antigen stimulation. The receptors were sampled from a human donor in good health (CMV status not recorded). Some clones in this sample may be carry-over from other donors' samples.

This rearrangement joins TRBV29-1 to TRBJ1-1; TRBD1 is a possible D gene (6 bases). The CDR3 is 15 amino acids. In germline, CDR1 is SQVTM, CDR2 ANQGSEA. V gave up 3 bases and J gave up 1 base, with 15 bases separating them. The CDR3 nucleotides are TGCAGCGTTGACCAGTTTGGGACACCGAACACTGAAGCTTTCTTT. Translated, it gives CSVDQFGTPNTEAFF.

This clonotype was counted a few times. The CDR3 region is CASIPHPGREGWFTDTQYF. DNA of the CDR3: TGTGCCAGCATTCCCCACCCGGGGCGGGAGGGCTGGTTCACAGATACGCAGTATTTT. V gene TRBV12-3 or TRBV12-4 combines with J gene TRBJ2-3, with 9 bases aligning to TRBD2. The CDR3 is 19 amino acids. V trimming: 7 bases; J trimming: 2 bases; junction bases outside the gene matches: 19.

V gene TRBV19 combines with J gene TRBJ2-5; D tentatively fits TRBD1 or TRBD2 (5 bases each). Germline-derived CDR1 and CDR2 are LNHDA and SQIVND (reference sequence). Between the trimmed V and J ends, which lost 6 bases and 0 bases, there was a span of 11 bases. The CDR3 is made up of 14 amino acids. DNA for the CDR3: TGTGCCAGTAGCTGGGGGTCGTACCAAGAGACCCAGTACTTC. Translated, it gives CASSWGSYQETQYF.

This clonotype was seen only a few times. The chain recombines TRBV4-1 with TRBJ1-1; 10 positions match TRBD1. The V and J ends lost 1 base and 4 bases, in that order; junction bases with no gene match: 12. The CDR3 spans 18 residues. Germline V gene data show CDR1 as MGHRA and CDR2 as YSYEKL. The CDR3 is CASSQVLGHGTGVTEAFF. In DNA, the CDR3 is TGCGCCAGCAGCCAAGTCCTCGGACACGGGACAGGGGTCACTGAAGCTTTCTTT.

The V gene is TRBV12-3 or TRBV12-4, the J gene TRBJ2-1; D might be TRBD1 or TRBD2, each matching 6 bases. V shed 4 bases and J shed 3 bases, with 13 bases lying between them. The CDR3 loop spans 15 amino acids. The CDR3 is CASSYGGGVYNEQFF. The CDR3 DNA sequence: TGTGCCAGCAGTTATGGGGGCGGGGTCTACAATGAGCAGTTCTTC.

The chain links TRBV7-4 to TRBJ2-1, with D maybe TRBD2 (5 bases). Germline CDR1 is SGHVT and CDR2 is SQSDAQ. The CDR3 runs to 13 residues. The V end was cut by 5 bases, the J end by 10 bases, with 15 bases between. The CDR3 loop is CASSQNIPGEQFF. The CDR3 coding sequence is TGTGCCAGCAGCCAAAATATCCCGGGGGAGCAGTTCTTC.

The CDR3: CASSPIAGGTGEQYF. In DNA, the CDR3 is TGTGCCAGCAGTCCGATAGCGGGAGGGACCGGCGAGCAGTACTTC. V usage is TRBV28 and J usage is TRBJ2-7, with 11 positions matching TRBD2. The trim removed 5 bases at V and 6 bases at J, leaving 9 bases unmatched. Per the germline V gene, CDR1 is MDHEN and CDR2 is SYDVKM. This CDR3 comprises 15 residues. Looking up the rest from reference TRBV28 and TRBJ2-7 gives the full variable domain: DVKVTQSSRYLVKRTGEKVFLECVQDMDHENMFWYRQDPGLGLRLIYFSYDVKMKEKGDIPEGYSVSREKKERFSLILESASTNQTSMYLCASSPIAGGTGEQYFGPGTRLTVT.

This clonotype was counted at least ten times. Germline and junction disagree at one end, which may indicate a read error. This sequence joins TRBV7-2 and TRBJ2-6; 8 nucleotides align to TRBD1. Germline CDR1 reads SGHTA; CDR2 reads FQGNSA. This CDR3 is built from 14 residues. The DNA of the CDR3 is TGTGCCAGCAGCGGGGGACAGGCCCATTCCGTCCGGACTTTC. This sequence encodes CASSGGQAHSVRTF. The whole variable domain, remainder taken from reference TRBV7-2 and TRBJ2-6, is GAGVSQSPSNKVTEKGKDVELRCDPISGHTALYWYRQSLGQGLEFLIYFQGNSAPDKSGLPSDRFSAERTGGSVSTLTIQRTQQEDSAVYLCASSGGQAHSVRTFGAGSRLTVL.

V usage is TRBV11-1 and J usage is TRBJ2-1; TRBD2 is a possible D gene (6 bases). V lost 4 bases and J lost 8, with 12 bases in between. Germline values: CDR1 SGHAT, CDR2 FQDESV (reference sequence). The CDR3 runs to 13 residues. This CDR3 reads CASSSGLPYEQFF. As DNA, the CDR3 is TGTGCCAGCAGCTCGGGACTCCCGTATGAGCAGTTCTTC. Full variable domain (missing parts from reference TRBV11-1 and TRBJ2-1): EAEVAQSPRYKITEKSQAVAFWCDPISGHATLYWYRQILGQGPELLVQFQDESVVDDSQLPKDRFSAERLKGVDSTLKIQPAELGDSAMYLCASSSGLPYEQFFGPGTRLTVL.

The gene calls are TRBV15 and TRBJ2-3; 11 bases fit TRBD2. Trimming at V came to 2 bases and at J to 0 bases, leaving 1 base not matched to a gene. This CDR3 region has 16 residues. CDR1 and CDR2 from the germline V gene are LNHNV and YYDKDF (reference sequence). The CDR3 here is CATSRRTSGSTDTQYF. CDR3 DNA: TGTGCCACCAGCAGACGGACTAGCGGGAGCACAGATACGCAGTATTTT.

The chain recombines TRBV4-3 with TRBJ2-1; D perhaps matches TRBD2 (6 bases). There are 18 residues in the CDR3. CDR1 is LGHNA and CDR2 is YSLEER in the germline V gene. V was shortened by 2 bases and J by 6 bases, with 23 bases between the two germline ends. This chain's CDR3 is CASSQRAVLASSPNEQFF. The CDR3 nucleotides are TGCGCCAGCAGCCAAAGGGCGGTACTAGCTTCCTCCCCCAATGAGCAGTTCTTC.

This chain connects TRBV7-2 to TRBJ2-7; 9 positions match TRBD1. The CDR3 is made up of 15 amino acids. The trim removed 5 bases at V and 2 bases at J, leaving 7 bases unmatched. The germline CDR1 and CDR2 sequences are SGHTA and FQGNSA. CDR3 coding DNA: TGTGCCAGCAGCGGCCAAACAGGGGGCCCCTACGAGCAGTACGTC. Translating it yields CASSGQTGGPYEQYV.

There are a few counts of this clonotype. J is TRBJ1-1 and V is TRBV24-1; D not resolved. Trimming left V 2 bases short and J 5 bases short, with 8 bases between. This CDR3 has 13 residues. The germline CDR1 and CDR2 sequences are KGHDR and SFDVKD. CDR3 residues: CATSDSLGTEAFF. The DNA of the CDR3 is TGTGCCACCAGTGATTCCCTCGGTACTGAAGCTTTCTTT.

J is TRBJ1-1 and V is TRBV7-2; 7 bases line up with TRBD1. The CDR3 runs to 15 residues. Per germline, CDR1 SGHTA and CDR2 FQGNSA. J gave up 1 base and V 5 bases, and 7 bases lay outside the gene matches. Written as DNA, the CDR3 is TGTGCCAGCAGCACCTCGACAGGGAGGAACACTGAAGCTTTCTTT. Protein product: CASSTSTGRNTEAFF. The variable domain in full, with the rest retrieved from reference TRBV7-2 and TRBJ1-1, is GAGVSQSPSNKVTEKGKDVELRCDPISGHTALYWYRQSLGQGLEFLIYFQGNSAPDKSGLPSDRFSAERTGGSVSTLTIQRTQQEDSAVYLCASSTSTGRNTEAFFGQGTRLTVV.